What follows describes a single T cell receptor beta chain. The sample is drawn from a study of blood T cell repertoires in COVID-19. Looking at the study overall: The origin of the acute and convalescent COVID-19 samples was the United States, Italy and Spain. Sources were T cells, B-cell-depleted T cells, or PBMCs; the material itself was cDNA or gDNA.

Measured with immunoSEQ multiplex PCR; TCRdb has only the in-frame clones, and not every one. This sample yields about 110,000 clones, of which over 75% are seen a single time; around 16% belongs to the top ten. The sequenced sample consisted of peripheral blood. The TCR comes from an elderly woman with active or convalescent COVID-19.

The CDR3 DNA reads as TGTGCCAGCAGCCTCGGAGACAGACGGAACACTGAAGCTTTCTTT. Its translation: CASSLGDRRNTEAFF. The rearrangement links TRBV4-2 to TRBJ1-1; TRBD1 might be the D (5 bases). Trimming left V 4 bases short and J 1 base short, with 13 bases between. Germline CDR1 reads LGHNA; CDR2 reads YNFKEQ. The CDR3 loop spans 15 amino acids.